The following is a T cell receptor beta chain sequence with its context. Its antigen is undetermined. The PCR employed 60 Vbeta primers together with 13 Jbeta primers. The table came from immunoSEQ multiplex PCR; TCRdb's copy has only in-frame clones and leaves some out. Here the sample spans around 130,000 clones, 75% to 90% being singletons. The record originates from a study of cytomegalovirus exposure and HLA in healthy donors. General study results and limits: It was approximately 170 TCR beta chains that were listed as cytomegalovirus-associated. Rare sequences made up most TCRs, while some public TCRs were found in many donors. In an earlier analysis, about 90% or about 30%: the productive usage of most TCR beta V segments. Sequencing probably produced one cluster of sequence variants that were highly shared.

V was pared by 1 base and J by 8 bases, with 4 bases of the junction left unmatched. This CDR3 comprises 13 residues. The germline V gene has CDR1 SGHNT and CDR2 YYREEE (reference sequence). The chain couples TRBV5-4 to TRBJ1-2; 8 nucleotides align to TRBD1. Source material: PBMCs. This sequence was found in a man aged 35 to 55 in good health and CMV-seronegative. CDR3 coding DNA: TGTGCCAGCAGCTTGTTTGGGACAGGCGGCTACACCTTC. It encodes CASSLFGTGGYTF.